This T cell receptor (beta chain) came from a study of human T cells and chemical hapten exposure. Trimming shortened V by 2 bases and J by 8 bases, and 10 bases separated the two germline ends. The CDR3 has 13 residues. Germline CDR1 is SGHVS and CDR2 is FQNEAQ. This clonotype turned up a few times. As to time point: pre-sensitization, week 0. Stated treatment: therapeutic diphenylcyclopropenone sensitization with weekly scalp DPC. TCRdb itself ran the RACE reads through MiXCR, one entry per CDR3 protein. Seen here are 35,000 to 45,000 distinct CDR3 sequences, roughly 12% observed once, and the top ten hold about 6%.

J is TRBJ2-1 and V is TRBV7-8; no definite D call. Source: whole blood, taken in connection with sensitization to the hapten diphenylcyclopropenone (DPC). This TCR came from a woman between 25 and 40 years old with alopecia areata. Some clones in this sample may be carry-over from other donors' samples. The CDR3 sequence is CASSLLPGDEQFF. CDR3 bases: TGTGCCAGCAGCTTACTTCCTGGCGATGAGCAGTTCTTC.